These T cell receptor beta chains were read from a single sample in a study of blood T cells in healthy people across ages. TCRdb passed the 5' RACE reads through MiXCR, listing each CDR3 protein once. The sample has roughly 1,500,000 distinct CDR3 sequences, around 42% seen once. The sample taken for sequencing was blood. The receptors come from a woman aged 18-35 years in good health. Each CDR3 is given with its conserved first and last residue. The D gene is left open where the match is weak. Only some rows state a clone size, as once, few, many or a class for expanded clones.

size: few; length: 14; D: -; V: TRBV20-1; J: TRBJ1-2; CDR3: CSAPRGRGSYGYTF; DNA: TGCAGTGCTCCGCGAGGCCGGGGCTCCTATGGCTACACCTTC
size: few; length: 15; D: -; V: TRBV3-1; J: TRBJ2-1; CDR3: CASSQRARHHNEQFF; DNA: TGTGCCAGCAGCCAAAGGGCCCGACACCACAATGAGCAGTTCTTC
size: few; length: 14; D: -; V: TRBV12-3/TRBV12-4; J: TRBJ1-2; CDR3: CASSFTETNYGYTF; DNA: TGTGCCAGCAGTTTTACAGAGACTAACTATGGCTACACCTTC
size: -; length: 16; D: -; V: TRBV27; J: TRBJ1-2; CDR3: CASSPTLGGYNYGYTF; DNA: TGTGCCAGCAGCCCAACCCTGGGGGGCTATAACTATGGCTACACCTTC
size: -; length: 12; D: -; V: TRBV12-3/TRBV12-4; J: TRBJ2-7; CDR3: CASSFTLYEQYF; DNA: TGTGCCAGCAGTTTTACCCTATACGAGCAGTACTTC
size: -; length: 13; D: -; V: TRBV7-6; J: TRBJ2-1; CDR3: CASSSLDSGEQFF; DNA: TGTGCCAGCAGTTCCCTGGACAGTGGTGAGCAGTTCTTC
size: -; length: 11; D: -; V: TRBV25-1; J: TRBJ1-1; CDR3: CASSDLGEAFF; DNA: TGTGCCAGCAGTGACCTCGGAGAAGCTTTCTTT
size: once; length: 16; D: TRBD2; V: TRBV12-3/TRBV12-4; J: TRBJ2-7; CDR3: CASSNPGTSGSYEQYF; DNA: TGTGCCAGCAGTAACCCCGGGACTAGCGGATCCTACGAGCAGTACTTC
size: -; length: 13; D: TRBD1; V: TRBV20-1; J: TRBJ2-2; CDR3: CSGTGGGTGELFF; DNA: TGCAGTGGGACAGGGGGAGGTACCGGGGAGCTGTTTTTT
size: -; length: 11; D: -; V: TRBV30; J: TRBJ1-6; CDR3: CAWSWEGALHF; DNA: TGTGCCTGGAGTTGGGAGGGGGCCCTCCACTTT
size: -; length: 16; D: -; V: TRBV3-1; J: TRBJ2-1; CDR3: CASAPGAGDSYNEQFF; DNA: TGTGCCAGCGCCCCGGGGGCCGGGGACTCCTACAATGAGCAGTTCTTC
size: few; length: 16; D: -; V: TRBV7-2; J: TRBJ1-2; CDR3: CASSFRWGGAGYGYTF; DNA: TGTGCCAGCAGCTTTAGGTGGGGGGGCGCGGGGTATGGCTACACCTTC
size: -; length: 16; D: TRBD2; V: TRBV28; J: TRBJ2-1; CDR3: CASSPILAGGRDEQFF; DNA: TGTGCCAGCAGCCCTATACTAGCGGGGGGGCGCGATGAGCAGTTCTTC
size: -; length: 16; D: -; V: TRBV12-3/TRBV12-4; J: TRBJ2-3; CDR3: CASSPSRYEGTDTQYF; DNA: TGTGCCAGCAGTCCTTCGAGGTATGAGGGCACAGATACGCAGTATTTT
size: -; length: 11; D: -; V: TRBV7-9; J: TRBJ2-2; CDR3: CASSWPGELFF; DNA: TGTGCCAGCAGCTGGCCCGGGGAGCTGTTTTTT
size: -; length: 17; D: TRBD2; V: TRBV24-1; J: TRBJ2-1; CDR3: CATSSRTSGLSYNEQFF; DNA: TGTGCCACCAGTTCCCGGACTAGCGGGCTCTCCTACAATGAGCAGTTCTTC
size: -; length: 16; D: TRBD2; V: TRBV20-1; J: TRBJ2-1; CDR3: CSALPLLAPNYNEQFF; DNA: TGCAGTGCCCTCCCCTTACTAGCGCCAAACTACAATGAGCAGTTCTTC
size: -; length: 20; D: -; V: TRBV28; J: TRBJ1-5; CDR3: CASSSLILQGYPSSNQPQHF; DNA: TGTGCCAGCAGTTCCCTTATTCTACAGGGTTACCCCAGTAGCAATCAGCCCCAGCATTTT
size: many; length: 13; D: -; V: TRBV4-1; J: TRBJ2-5; CDR3: CASSQEARYAQYF; DNA: TGCGCCAGCAGCCAAGAGGCACGCTATGCCCAGTACTTC
size: many; length: 15; D: -; V: TRBV15; J: TRBJ2-5; CDR3: CATSRGRGRQETQYF; DNA: TGTGCCACCAGCAGAGGACGGGGGCGCCAAGAGACCCAGTACTTC
size: few; length: 14; D: TRBD2; V: TRBV10-3; J: TRBJ2-7; CDR3: CAISFSGVRDEQYF; DNA: TGTGCCATCAGTTTTAGCGGGGTCCGCGACGAGCAGTACTTC
size: -; length: 16; D: TRBD2; V: TRBV6-5; J: TRBJ2-2; CDR3: CASSLGLAGGPSELFF; DNA: TGTGCCAGCAGTTTGGGACTAGCGGGGGGGCCCTCGGAGCTGTTTTTT
size: -; length: 13; D: TRBD1; V: TRBV7-2; J: TRBJ1-2; CDR3: CASSPDNRGGYTF; DNA: TGTGCCAGCAGCCCGGATAACAGGGGTGGCTACACCTTC
size: -; length: 16; D: TRBD2; V: TRBV7-9; J: TRBJ2-1; CDR3: CASSLVGTREYNEQFF; DNA: TGTGCCAGCAGCTTAGTTGGGACTAGGGAATACAATGAGCAGTTCTTC
size: -; length: 15; D: TRBD1; V: TRBV7-9; J: TRBJ2-1; CDR3: CASSSRQGRYNEQFF; DNA: TGTGCCAGCAGCTCTCGACAGGGGAGGTACAATGAGCAGTTCTTC
size: many; length: 16; D: -; V: TRBV12-3/TRBV12-4; J: TRBJ2-7; CDR3: CASSIRLQAPTYEQYF; DNA: TGTGCCAGCAGTATCCGATTGCAGGCCCCTACCTACGAGCAGTACTTC
size: -; length: 17; D: -; V: TRBV6-2/TRBV6-3; J: TRBJ2-1; CDR3: CASSYSKTGKGRNEQFF; DNA: TGTGCCAGCAGTTACAGTAAGACAGGAAAGGGACGCAATGAGCAGTTCTTC
size: -; length: 14; D: TRBD1; V: TRBV20-1; J: TRBJ2-1; CDR3: CSARPGTGYNEQFF; DNA: TGCAGTGCTAGACCAGGGACAGGGTACAATGAGCAGTTCTTC
size: few; length: 13; D: -; V: TRBV15; J: TRBJ2-5; CDR3: CATSELESGTQYF; DNA: TGTGCCACCAGCGAACTAGAATCCGGGACCCAGTACTTC
size: -; length: 16; D: TRBD2; V: TRBV9; J: TRBJ2-1; CDR3: CAGSVSSGGGTSEQFF; DNA: TGTGCCGGCAGCGTCTCATCGGGCGGGGGTACAAGTGAGCAGTTCTTC
size: -; length: 15; D: TRBD2; V: TRBV11-2; J: TRBJ2-7; CDR3: CASVTSGDLYNEQYF; DNA: TGTGCCAGCGTGACTAGCGGGGACCTCTACAATGAGCAGTACTTC
size: few; length: 15; D: -; V: TRBV15; J: TRBJ2-2; CDR3: CATSREQGGTGELFF; DNA: TGTGCCACCAGCAGAGAACAGGGGGGGACCGGGGAGCTGTTTTTT
size: few; length: 16; D: -; V: TRBV7-9; J: TRBJ2-7; CDR3: CASSNHAKGTHYEQYF; DNA: TGTGCCAGCAGCAATCATGCCAAGGGAACCCACTACGAGCAGTACTTC
size: few; length: 14; D: -; V: TRBV4-1; J: TRBJ1-1; CDR3: CASSQGLRGVEAFF; DNA: TGCGCCAGCAGCCAAGGTCTCCGGGGAGTTGAAGCTTTCTTT
size: -; length: 15; D: -; V: TRBV13; J: TRBJ1-2; CDR3: CASSLIGLTGNGYTF; DNA: TGTGCCAGCAGCTTAATAGGTCTCACTGGGAATGGCTACACCTTC
size: few; length: 16; D: TRBD1; V: TRBV5-1; J: TRBJ2-7; CDR3: CASSLVMTGGSYEQYF; DNA: TGCGCCAGCAGCTTGGTCATGACAGGGGGCTCCTACGAGCAGTACTTC
size: -; length: 15; D: -; V: TRBV27; J: TRBJ1-1; CDR3: CASSLSGVGNTEAFF; DNA: TGTGCCAGCAGTTTATCGGGGGTGGGGAACACTGAAGCTTTCTTT
size: -; length: 16; D: TRBD1; V: TRBV6-1; J: TRBJ1-4; CDR3: CASSAQNTGGSEKLFF; DNA: TGTGCCAGCAGCGCACAAAATACAGGGGGGAGTGAAAAACTGTTTTTT
size: -; length: 12; D: -; V: TRBV5-1; J: TRBJ2-7; CDR3: CASRQEGREQYF; DNA: TGCGCCAGCAGACAGGAGGGGCGCGAGCAGTACTTC
size: few; length: 14; D: -; V: TRBV3-1; J: TRBJ2-4; CDR3: CASSTSVTKNIQYF; DNA: TGTGCCAGCAGCACATCTGTGACCAAAAACATTCAGTACTTC
size: many; length: 13; D: -; V: TRBV10-3; J: TRBJ2-3; CDR3: CAISAGVRDTQYF; DNA: TGTGCCATCAGCGCCGGGGTGAGGGATACGCAGTATTTT
size: once; length: 15; D: -; V: TRBV7-6; J: TRBJ1-4; CDR3: CASSLAAGYNEKLFF; DNA: TGTGCCAGCAGCTTAGCGGCCGGATACAATGAAAAACTGTTTTTT
size: -; length: 14; D: -; V: TRBV12-3/TRBV12-4; J: TRBJ1-2; CDR3: CASRSTGRDYGYTF; DNA: TGTGCCAGCAGGTCTACAGGGCGCGACTATGGCTACACCTTC
size: -; length: 13; D: TRBD2; V: TRBV12-3/TRBV12-4; J: TRBJ2-3; CDR3: CASRHPSGDTQYF; DNA: TGTGCCAGCAGACACCCTAGCGGGGATACGCAGTATTTT
size: -; length: 15; D: -; V: TRBV9; J: TRBJ2-3; CDR3: CASSSDSPYTDTQYF; DNA: TGTGCCAGCAGCTCCGACTCCCCTTACACAGATACGCAGTATTTT
size: -; length: 15; D: TRBD1; V: TRBV20-1; J: TRBJ2-7; CDR3: CSARPGQLGVGQQYF; DNA: TGCAGTGCTAGACCGGGACAGCTAGGGGTCGGGCAGCAGTACTTC
size: -; length: 14; D: -; V: TRBV20-1; J: TRBJ1-5; CDR3: CSASDSPGRQPQHF; DNA: TGCAGTGCTTCTGACAGTCCGGGACGTCAGCCCCAGCATTTT
size: -; length: 14; D: TRBD2; V: TRBV20-1; J: TRBJ2-5; CDR3: CSARALADQETQYF; DNA: TGCAGTGCTAGAGCACTAGCGGACCAAGAGACCCAGTACTTC